The 17 T cell receptor beta chains listed next were all sequenced from one sample in a study of response to subunit inactivated influenza vaccine. A single record per CDR3 protein comes from TCRdb applying MiXCR to the RT-PCR reads. The profile shows roughly 290,000 distinct CDR3 sequences, around a fifth of them singletons. This sample comprised PBMCs from blood, obtained 21 months after vaccination. All receptors come from a man between 50 and 69 years old who received an inactivated influenza vaccine.

The chain has TRBV5-6 and TRBJ2-4; unclear D gene. V lost 4 bases to trimming and J lost 0 bases, with 17 bases between them. The CDR3 consists of 17 residues. The germline gives CDR1 SGHDT, CDR2 YYEEEE. CDR3 loop: CASSPGGFYLAKNIQYF. The CDR3 coding sequence is TGTGCCAGCAGCCCCGGCGGATTTTACCTAGCCAAAAACATTCAGTACTTC. Combining the CDR3 with reference TRBV5-6 and TRBJ2-4 gives the whole variable domain DAGVTQSPTHLIKTRGQQVTLRCSPKSGHDTVSWYQQALGQGPQFIFQYYEEEERQRGNFPDRFSGHQFPNYSSELNVNALLLGDSALYLCASSPGGFYLAKNIQYFGAGTRLSVL.

In this sample, this clonotype turned up once. The chain couples TRBV11-2 to TRBJ2-1; 10 bases agree with TRBD1. Trimming removed 4 bases from V and 6 bases from J; junction bases left unmatched: 12. The CDR3 extends over 17 amino acids. CDR1 SGHAT and CDR2 FQNNGV come from the germline V gene. The CDR3 DNA follows: TGTGCCAGCAGCTCTTACCGACAGGGGGCCCAACGCAATGAGCAGTTCTTC. Its translation: CASSSYRQGAQRNEQFF. Together with reference TRBV11-2 and TRBJ2-1, the CDR3 gives the full variable domain: EAGVAQSPRYKIIEKRQSVAFWCNPISGHATLYWYQQILGQGPKLLIQFQNNGVVDDSQLPKDRFSAERLKGVDSTLKIQPAKLEDSAVYLCASSSYRQGAQRNEQFFGPGTRLTVL.

This clonotype was detected only a few times. This chain uses TRBV4-3 with TRBJ1-1; D may be TRBD1 (5 bases). CDR3 size: 18 residues. CDR1 and CDR2 from the germline V gene are LGHNA and YSLEER. V was shortened by 0 bases and J by 5 bases, with 22 bases between the two germline ends. CDR3 coding DNA: TGCGCCAGCAGCCAAGAAGTTAACCTTTGGCCTCAGGGAACTGAAGCTTTCTTT. Protein: CASSQEVNLWPQGTEAFF.

This clonotype was observed many times. CDR3 coding DNA: TGTGCCAGCAGCTTGGGACTGTTATCGGACGGAAACACCATATATTTT. Translation: CASSLGLLSDGNTIYF. J is TRBJ1-3 and V is TRBV5-5; D is uncertain. Germline-derived CDR1 and CDR2 are SGHKS and YYEKEE (reference sequence). This CDR3 has 16 amino acids. Trimming shortened V by 0 bases and J by 4 bases, and 14 bases separated the two germline ends.

The CDR3 region is CASSLKAWASFAQSGNTIYF. The CDR3 DNA reads TGTGCCAGCAGTTTAAAAGCGTGGGCGAGCTTCGCCCAATCTGGAAACACCATATATTTT. The chain employs TRBV12-3 or TRBV12-4 and TRBJ1-3; no reliable D call. With 2 bases removed from V and 1 base from J, the gap between germline ends came to 24 bases. The CDR3 covers 20 residues.

This clonotype has more than one count but fewer than ten. The chain links TRBV12-3 or TRBV12-4 to TRBJ1-2; TRBD1 might be the D (5 bases). The ends were cut back, 1 base at V and 8 bases at J, with 11 bases in the middle. There are 13 residues in the CDR3. CDR3: CASSLDGARGYTF. The DNA of the CDR3 is TGTGCCAGCAGTTTAGACGGGGCTCGGGGCTACACCTTC.

This clonotype has just one count. The chain is built from TRBV11-2 and TRBJ2-5, with D perhaps matching TRBD1 (6 bases). This CDR3 spans 15 amino acids. Trimming left V 3 bases short and J 0 bases short, with 11 bases between. CDR1 and CDR2 (germline): SGHAT, FQNNGV. The CDR3 loop is CASSLGTHNQETQYF. The CDR3 DNA is TGTGCCAGCAGCTTGGGGACACATAACCAAGAGACCCAGTACTTC.

The rearrangement links TRBV4-1 to TRBJ1-2, with no clear D. The V end was cut by 1 base, the J end by 0 bases, with 15 bases between. Germline assignment: CDR1 MGHRA and CDR2 YSYEKL. The CDR3 extends over 17 amino acids. The CDR3 spells CASSQGRGVQANYGYTF. For the CDR3, the DNA is TGCGCCAGCAGCCAAGGCCGGGGTGTTCAAGCTAACTATGGCTACACCTTC.

The chain combines TRBV6-1 with TRBJ1-1; TRBD1 agrees at 8 bases. V shed 5 bases and J 3 bases; nucleotides not matched to a gene: 8. CDR1 and CDR2 from the germline V gene are MNHNS and SASEGT. The CDR3 consists of 15 residues. The CDR3 DNA reads TGTGCCAGCAGTATCACAGGGGGGGCTGACACTGAAGCTTTCTTT. Its protein product is CASSITGGADTEAFF.

This clonotype was counted at least ten times. This chain joins TRBV3-1 and TRBJ1-1; D call uncertain. Germline lookup yields CDR1 LGHDT and CDR2 YNNKEL (reference sequence). The CDR3 loop spans 12 amino acids. V lost 4 bases and J 11 bases, leaving 14 bases between the germline ends. The CDR3 loop reads CASSRTGVAAFF. CDR3 coding DNA: TGTGCCAGCAGCCGGACCGGGGTTGCGGCTTTCTTT.

This rearrangement joins TRBV5-6 to TRBJ2-5, with 9 positions matching TRBD1. The CDR3 has 14 residues. Germline V gene data show CDR1 as SGHDT and CDR2 as YYEEEE. Trimming removed 5 bases from V and 4 bases from J; junction bases left unmatched: 6. The CDR3 region has the DNA TGTGCCAGCAGTTCAACAGGGGGCGGAGAGACCCAGTACTTC. This gives the protein CASSSTGGGETQYF.

This clonotype turned up a few times. The V call is TRBV6-2 or TRBV6-3, the J call TRBJ2-7; the D gene is possibly TRBD1 (5 bases). The CDR3 is made up of 14 amino acids. Per germline, CDR1 MNHEY and CDR2 SVGEGT. V lost 6 bases, J lost 0 bases, and 12 bases lay in between. The CDR3 DNA reads TGTGCCAGCAGACCCGCCAGGGTCTCCTACGAGCAGTACTTC. Its translation: CASRPARVSYEQYF.

The chain couples TRBV6-1 to TRBJ1-1; D is undetermined. V shed 5 bases and J shed 1 base, with 8 bases lying between them. Germline V gene lookup returns CDR1 MNHNS and CDR2 SASEGT. This CDR3 spans 13 amino acids. CDR3 DNA sequence: TGTGCCAGCAGTCCCGGCTGGAACACTGAAGCTTTCTTT. Encoded protein: CASSPGWNTEAFF.

This clonotype was seen only a few times. V usage is TRBV3-1 and J usage is TRBJ2-7; 9 bases line up with TRBD1. The CDR3 sequence is 14 residues long. Trimming at V came to 4 bases and at J to 3 bases, leaving 4 bases not matched to a gene. CDR1 LGHDT and CDR2 YNNKEL come from the germline V gene (reference sequence). CDR3 protein: CASSLSTGGYEQYF. CDR3 DNA sequence: TGTGCCAGCAGCCTTTCGACAGGGGGCTACGAGCAGTACTTC.

This clonotype showed up many times. This sequence joins TRBV12-3 or TRBV12-4 and TRBJ1-5; D call uncertain. The CDR3 spans 15 residues. V lost 2 bases and J lost 1, with 9 bases in between. This CDR3 reads CASSLRGLSNQPQHF. The CDR3 nucleotides are TGTGCCAGCAGTTTACGGGGTCTCAGCAATCAGCCCCAGCATTTT.

The chain uses TRBV12-3 or TRBV12-4 and TRBJ1-2; TRBD1 is a possible D gene (5 bases). CDR3 size: 12 residues. Trimming removed 4 bases at V and 11 bases at J, with 14 bases between. CDR3 amino acids: CASSWGLKAYTF. The CDR3 nucleotides are TGTGCCAGCAGTTGGGGCCTTAAGGCATACACCTTC.

This clonotype was picked up a small number of times. V and J are TRBV7-9 and TRBJ2-2, with D perhaps matching TRBD2 (6 bases). The germline CDR1 and CDR2 sequences are SEHNR and FQNEAQ (reference sequence). This CDR3 is 15 amino acids long. V was trimmed by 6 bases and J by 4 bases, leaving 15 bases between them. DNA for the CDR3: TGTGCCAGCAGAACGCGGCCCGGGAGCACCGGGGAGCTGTTTTTT. Translation gives CASRTRPGSTGELFF.